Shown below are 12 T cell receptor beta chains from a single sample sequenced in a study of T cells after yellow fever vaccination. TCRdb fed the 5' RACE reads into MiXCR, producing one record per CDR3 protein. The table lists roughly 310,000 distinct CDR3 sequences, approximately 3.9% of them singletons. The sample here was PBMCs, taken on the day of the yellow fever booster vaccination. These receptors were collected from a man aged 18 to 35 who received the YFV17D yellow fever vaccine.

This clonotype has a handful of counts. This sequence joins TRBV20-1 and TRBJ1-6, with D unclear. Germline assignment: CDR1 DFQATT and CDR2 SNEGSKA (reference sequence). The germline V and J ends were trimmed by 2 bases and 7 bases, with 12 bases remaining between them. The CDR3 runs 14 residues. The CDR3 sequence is CSARRDAINSPLHF. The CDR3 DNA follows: TGCAGTGCTAGAAGGGATGCGATCAATTCACCCCTCCACTTT.

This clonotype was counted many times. The CDR3: CSARLTSGLLLDTQYF. The CDR3 DNA sequence: TGCAGTGCTAGGCTTACTAGCGGCCTCCTATTGGATACGCAGTATTTT. This rearrangement joins TRBV20-1 to TRBJ2-3; 8 bases match TRBD2. Germline V lookup: CDR1 DFQATT, CDR2 SNEGSKA (reference sequence). The J segment lost 6 bases and the V segment lost 3 bases, leaving 14 bases of the junction unmatched. The CDR3 runs to 16 residues.

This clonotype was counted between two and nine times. CDR3 sequence reads: CASREARERYNEQFF. Written as DNA, the CDR3 is TGTGCCAGCAGGGAAGCGAGAGAGAGGTACAATGAGCAGTTCTTC. The chain uses TRBV6-5 and TRBJ2-1, with no clear D. V gave up 6 bases and J gave up 4 bases, with 16 bases separating them. This CDR3 comprises 15 residues. The germline V gene has CDR1 MNHEY and CDR2 SVGAGI.

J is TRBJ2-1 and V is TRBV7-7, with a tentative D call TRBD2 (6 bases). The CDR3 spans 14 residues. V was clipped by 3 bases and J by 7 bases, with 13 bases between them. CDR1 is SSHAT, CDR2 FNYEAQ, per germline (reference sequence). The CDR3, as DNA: TGTGCCAGCAGCTTGGCGGGACTCAAAAATGAGCAGTTCTTC. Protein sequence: CASSLAGLKNEQFF.

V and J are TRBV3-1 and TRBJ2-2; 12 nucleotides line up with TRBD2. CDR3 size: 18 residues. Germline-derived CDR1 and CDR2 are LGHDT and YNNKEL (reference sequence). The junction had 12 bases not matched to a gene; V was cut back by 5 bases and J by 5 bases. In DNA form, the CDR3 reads TGTGCCAGCAGCTTGGAGGCTAGCGGGGGGGCCGGGACCGGGGAGCTGTTTTTT. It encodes CASSLEASGGAGTGELFF.

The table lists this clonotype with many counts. The CDR3 nucleotides are TGCGCCAGCAGCTTGGTCAGTATGAGACAGGACTTCACCGGGGAGCTGTTTTTT. This encodes CASSLVSMRQDFTGELFF. The chain carries TRBV5-1 and TRBJ2-2; D possibly corresponds to TRBD1 (6 bases). The V gene lost 0 bases and the J gene lost 4 bases, with 19 bases spanning the gap. Per germline, CDR1 SGHRS and CDR2 YFSETQ. The CDR3 has 18 amino acids.

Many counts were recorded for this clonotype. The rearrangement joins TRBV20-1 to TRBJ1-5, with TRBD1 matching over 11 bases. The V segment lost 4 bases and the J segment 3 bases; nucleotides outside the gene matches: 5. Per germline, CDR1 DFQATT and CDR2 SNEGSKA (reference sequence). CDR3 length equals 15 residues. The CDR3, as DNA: TGCAGTGCTACCCGGACAGGGGGCTCCAATCAGCCCCAGCATTTT. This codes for CSATRTGGSNQPQHF.

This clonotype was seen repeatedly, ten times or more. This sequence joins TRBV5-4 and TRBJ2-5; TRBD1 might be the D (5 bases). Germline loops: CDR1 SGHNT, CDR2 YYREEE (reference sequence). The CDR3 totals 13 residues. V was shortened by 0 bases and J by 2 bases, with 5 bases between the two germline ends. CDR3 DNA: TGTGCCAGCAGCTTGGGACAGCAAGAGACCCAGTACTTC. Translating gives CASSLGQQETQYF. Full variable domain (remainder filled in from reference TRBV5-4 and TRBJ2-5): ETGVTQSPTHLIKTRGQQVTLRCSSQSGHNTVSWYQQALGQGPQFIFQYYREEENGRGNFPPRFSGLQFPNYSSELNVNALELDDSALYLCASSLGQQETQYFGPGTRLLVL.

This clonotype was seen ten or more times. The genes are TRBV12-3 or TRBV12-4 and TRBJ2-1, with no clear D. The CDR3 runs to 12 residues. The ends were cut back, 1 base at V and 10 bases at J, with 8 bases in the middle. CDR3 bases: TGTGCCAGCAGTTTAGTAGGTCAGGAGCAGTTCTTC. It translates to CASSLVGQEQFF.

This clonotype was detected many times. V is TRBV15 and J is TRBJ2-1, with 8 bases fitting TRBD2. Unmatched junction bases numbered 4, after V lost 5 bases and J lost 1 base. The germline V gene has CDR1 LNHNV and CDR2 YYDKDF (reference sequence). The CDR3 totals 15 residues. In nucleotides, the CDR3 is TGTGCCACCAGCGACGGGGGGGTGTCCTACAATGAGCAGTTCTTC. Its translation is CATSDGGVSYNEQFF.

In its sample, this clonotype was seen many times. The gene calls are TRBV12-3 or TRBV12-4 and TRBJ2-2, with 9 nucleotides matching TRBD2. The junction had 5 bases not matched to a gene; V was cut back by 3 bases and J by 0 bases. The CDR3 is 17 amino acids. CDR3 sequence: CASSFSSGVPNTGELFF. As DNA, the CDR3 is TGTGCCAGCAGTTTCTCTAGCGGGGTACCGAACACCGGGGAGCTGTTTTTT.

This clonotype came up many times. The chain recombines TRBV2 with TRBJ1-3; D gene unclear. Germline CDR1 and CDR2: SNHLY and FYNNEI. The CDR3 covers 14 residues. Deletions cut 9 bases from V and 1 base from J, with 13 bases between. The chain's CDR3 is CARTGSVSGNTIYF. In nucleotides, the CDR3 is TGTGCCAGGACGGGGTCAGTTTCTGGAAACACCATATATTTT.